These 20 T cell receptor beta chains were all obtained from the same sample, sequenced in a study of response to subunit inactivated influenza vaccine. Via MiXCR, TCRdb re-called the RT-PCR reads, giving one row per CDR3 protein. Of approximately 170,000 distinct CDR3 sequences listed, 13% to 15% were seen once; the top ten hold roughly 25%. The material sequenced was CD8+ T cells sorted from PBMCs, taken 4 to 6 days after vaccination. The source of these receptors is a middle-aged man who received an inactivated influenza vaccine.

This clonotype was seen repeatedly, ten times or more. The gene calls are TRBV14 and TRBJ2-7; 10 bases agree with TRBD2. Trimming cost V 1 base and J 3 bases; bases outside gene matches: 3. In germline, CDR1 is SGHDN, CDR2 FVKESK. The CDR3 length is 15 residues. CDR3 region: CASSQGLAGLYEQYF. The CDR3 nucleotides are TGTGCCAGCAGCCAAGGACTAGCGGGCCTCTACGAGCAGTACTTC.

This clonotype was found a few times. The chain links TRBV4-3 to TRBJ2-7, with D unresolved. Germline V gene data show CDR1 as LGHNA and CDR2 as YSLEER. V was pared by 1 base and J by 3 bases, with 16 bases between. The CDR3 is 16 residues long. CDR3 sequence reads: CASSQVYDGNYYEQYF. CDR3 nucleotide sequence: TGCGCCAGCAGCCAAGTTTATGACGGAAACTACTACGAGCAGTACTTC.

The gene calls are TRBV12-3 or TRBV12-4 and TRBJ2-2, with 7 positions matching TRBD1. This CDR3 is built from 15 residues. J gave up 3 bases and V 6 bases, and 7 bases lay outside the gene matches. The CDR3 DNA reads TGTGCCAGCAGCTATGGACAGGCACACACCGGGGAGCTGTTTTTT. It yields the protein CASSYGQAHTGELFF.

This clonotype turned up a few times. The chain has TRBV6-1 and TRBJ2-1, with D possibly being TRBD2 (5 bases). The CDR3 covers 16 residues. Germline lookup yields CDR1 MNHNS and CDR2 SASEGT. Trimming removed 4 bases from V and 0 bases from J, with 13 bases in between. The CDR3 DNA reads TGTGCCAGCAGTGTCGGATGGAGGAGCTCCTACAATGAGCAGTTCTTC. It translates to CASSVGWRSSYNEQFF.

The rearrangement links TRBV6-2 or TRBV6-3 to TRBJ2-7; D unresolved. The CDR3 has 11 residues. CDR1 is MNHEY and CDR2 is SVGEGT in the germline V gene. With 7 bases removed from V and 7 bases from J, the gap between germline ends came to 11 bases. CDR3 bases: TGTGCCAGCACTGTTGGTGGGGAGCAGTACTTC. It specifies CASTVGGEQYF.

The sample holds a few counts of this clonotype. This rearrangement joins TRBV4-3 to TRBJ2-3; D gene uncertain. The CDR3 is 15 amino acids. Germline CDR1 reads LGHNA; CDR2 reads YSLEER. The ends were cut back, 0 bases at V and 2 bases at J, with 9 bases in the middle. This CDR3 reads CASSQDGRYTDTQYF. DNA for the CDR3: TGCGCCAGCAGCCAAGATGGACGATACACAGATACGCAGTATTTT.

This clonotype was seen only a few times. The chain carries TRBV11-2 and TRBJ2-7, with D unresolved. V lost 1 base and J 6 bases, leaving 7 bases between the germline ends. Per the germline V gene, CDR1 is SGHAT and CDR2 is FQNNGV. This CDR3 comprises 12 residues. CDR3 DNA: TGTGCCAGCAGCTTAGGCAGACGCGAGCAGTACTTC. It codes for CASSLGRREQYF.

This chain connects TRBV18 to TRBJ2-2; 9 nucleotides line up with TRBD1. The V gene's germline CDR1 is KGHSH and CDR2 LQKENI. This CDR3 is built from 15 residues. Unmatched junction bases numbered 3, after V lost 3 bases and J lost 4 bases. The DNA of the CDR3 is TGTGCCAGCTCACCTCCGGACAGGGGCACCGGGGAGCTGTTTTTT. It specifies CASSPPDRGTGELFF.

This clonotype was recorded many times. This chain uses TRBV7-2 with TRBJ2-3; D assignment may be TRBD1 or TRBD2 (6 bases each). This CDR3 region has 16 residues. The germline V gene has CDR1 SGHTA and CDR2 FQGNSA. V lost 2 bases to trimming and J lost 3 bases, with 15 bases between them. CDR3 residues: CASSLWGAPSTDTQYF. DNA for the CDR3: TGTGCCAGCAGCTTATGGGGGGCTCCGTCAACAGATACGCAGTATTTT.

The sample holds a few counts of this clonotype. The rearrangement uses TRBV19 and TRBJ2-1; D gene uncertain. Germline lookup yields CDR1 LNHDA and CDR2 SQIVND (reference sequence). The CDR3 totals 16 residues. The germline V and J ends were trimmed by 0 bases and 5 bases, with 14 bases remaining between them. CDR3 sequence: CASSIEHMTPNNEQFF. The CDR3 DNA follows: TGTGCCAGTAGTATAGAACATATGACACCTAACAATGAGCAGTTCTTC.

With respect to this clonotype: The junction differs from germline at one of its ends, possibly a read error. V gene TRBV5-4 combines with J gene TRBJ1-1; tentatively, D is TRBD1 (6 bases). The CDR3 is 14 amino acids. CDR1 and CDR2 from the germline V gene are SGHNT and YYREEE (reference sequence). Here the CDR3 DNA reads TGTGCCAGCAGCTCGATGGGGGCGAACACTGAAGCTTCCTTT. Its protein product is CASSSMGANTEASF.

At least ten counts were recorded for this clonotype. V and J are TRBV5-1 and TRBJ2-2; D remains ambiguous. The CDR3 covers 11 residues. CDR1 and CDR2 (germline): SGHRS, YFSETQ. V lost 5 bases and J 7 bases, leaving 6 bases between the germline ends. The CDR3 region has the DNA TGCGCCAGCAGGGATGACGGGGAGCTGTTTTTT. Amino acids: CASRDDGELFF.

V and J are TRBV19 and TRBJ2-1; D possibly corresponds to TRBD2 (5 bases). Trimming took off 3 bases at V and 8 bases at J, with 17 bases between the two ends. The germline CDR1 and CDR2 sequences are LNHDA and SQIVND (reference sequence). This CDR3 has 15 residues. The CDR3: CASSIDLDGMDEQFF. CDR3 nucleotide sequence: TGTGCCAGTAGTATCGATCTAGACGGGATGGATGAGCAGTTCTTC.

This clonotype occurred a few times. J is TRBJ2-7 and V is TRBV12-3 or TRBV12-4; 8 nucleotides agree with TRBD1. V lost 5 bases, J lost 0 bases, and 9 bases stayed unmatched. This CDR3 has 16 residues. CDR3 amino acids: CASSPPGTGISYEQYF. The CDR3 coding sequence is TGTGCCAGCAGTCCTCCCGGGACAGGTATCTCCTACGAGCAGTACTTC.

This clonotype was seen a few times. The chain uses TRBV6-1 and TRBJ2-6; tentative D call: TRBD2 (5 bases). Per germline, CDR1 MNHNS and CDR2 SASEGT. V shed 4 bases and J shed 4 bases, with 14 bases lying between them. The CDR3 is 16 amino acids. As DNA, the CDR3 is TGTGCCAGCAGTGTTTTTTTGGGAGACGGGGCCAACGTCCTGACTTTC. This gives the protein CASSVFLGDGANVLTF.

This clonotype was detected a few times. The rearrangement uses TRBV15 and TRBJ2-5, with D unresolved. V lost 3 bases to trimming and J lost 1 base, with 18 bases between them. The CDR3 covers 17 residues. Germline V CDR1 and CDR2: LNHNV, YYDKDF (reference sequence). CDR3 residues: CATSSYSARPSQETQYF. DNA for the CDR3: TGTGCCACCAGCAGTTACAGCGCTCGCCCTTCCCAAGAGACCCAGTACTTC.

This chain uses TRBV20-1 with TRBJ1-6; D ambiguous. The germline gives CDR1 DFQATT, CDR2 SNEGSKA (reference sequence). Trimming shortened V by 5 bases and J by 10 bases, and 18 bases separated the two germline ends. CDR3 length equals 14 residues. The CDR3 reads CSAREQQAISPLHF. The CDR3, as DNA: TGCAGTGCTCGGGAACAGCAGGCGATATCACCCCTCCACTTT.

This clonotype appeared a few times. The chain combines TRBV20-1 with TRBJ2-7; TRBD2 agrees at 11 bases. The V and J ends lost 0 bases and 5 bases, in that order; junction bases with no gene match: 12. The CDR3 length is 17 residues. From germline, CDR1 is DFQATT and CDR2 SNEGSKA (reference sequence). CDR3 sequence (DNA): TGCAGTGCTAGAGATCCCTTTACTAGCGGGAGTGTCAACGAGCAGTACTTC. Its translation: CSARDPFTSGSVNEQYF.

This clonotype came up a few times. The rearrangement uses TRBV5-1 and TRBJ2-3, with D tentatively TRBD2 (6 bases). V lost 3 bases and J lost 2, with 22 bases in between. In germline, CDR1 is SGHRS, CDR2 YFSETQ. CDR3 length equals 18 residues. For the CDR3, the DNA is TGCGCCAGCAGCTCCTCACAAAATAGCGGAAGATTCACAGATACGCAGTATTTT. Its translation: CASSSSQNSGRFTDTQYF. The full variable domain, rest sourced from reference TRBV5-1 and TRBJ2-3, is KAGVTQTPRYLIKTRGQQVTLSCSPISGHRSVSWYQQTPGQGLQFLFEYFSETQRNKGNFPGRFSGRQFSNSRSEMNVSTLELGDSALYLCASSSSQNSGRFTDTQYFGPGTRLTVL.

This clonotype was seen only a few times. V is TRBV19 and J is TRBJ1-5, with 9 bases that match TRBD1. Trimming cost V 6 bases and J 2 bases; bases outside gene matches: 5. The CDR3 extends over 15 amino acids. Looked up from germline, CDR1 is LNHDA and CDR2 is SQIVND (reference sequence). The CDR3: CASSWDRVGNQPQHF. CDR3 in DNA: TGTGCCAGTAGCTGGGACAGGGTCGGCAATCAGCCCCAGCATTTT. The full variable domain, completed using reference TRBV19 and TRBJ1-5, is DGGITQSPKYLFRKEGQNVTLSCEQNLNHDAMYWYRQDPGQGLRLIYYSQIVNDFQKGDIAEGYSVSREKKESFPLTVTSAQKNPTAFYLCASSWDRVGNQPQHFGDGTRLSIL.